This is a list of T cell receptor beta chains from one sample in a study of blood T cell repertoires in COVID-19. Using immunoSEQ multiplex PCR, the repertoire was profiled, and TCRdb retains in-frame clones only, with some absent. This table has hundreds of thousands of clones, 85% appearing once. The sequencing input was PBMCs or T cells enriched from blood (not recorded which). Receptors originate from a young woman who had been exposed to COVID-19. Each CDR3 is given with its conserved first and last residue. A D gene is named only where the DNA matches it firmly. Some rows mark clone size as missing; the rest say once, few, many or name a class of expanded clone.

CDR3nt	CDR3aa	abundance	v_gene	d_gene	j_gene
TGTGCCAGCAGTGAAAGGGGTGTATACAATGAGCAGTTCTTC	CASSERGVYNEQFF	-	TRBV6-4	-	TRBJ2-1
TGCGCCAGCAGCCAAGTGCAGGACAGGAACTACGAGCAGTACTTC	CASSQVQDRNYEQYF	-	TRBV4-1	TRBD1	TRBJ2-7
TGTGCCATCAGTGACGGCCCCGGGTCTGAAGCTTTCTTT	CAISDGPGSEAFF	-	TRBV10-3	-	TRBJ1-1
TGTGCCAGCAGCCAAGGGGGGCTTGGCAATCAGCCCCAGCATTTT	CASSQGGLGNQPQHF	-	TRBV3-1/TRBV3-2	-	TRBJ1-5
TGTGCCAGCAGCCCCCAAAGCGGCAGTATGAACACTGAAGCTTTCTTT	CASSPQSGSMNTEAFF	-	TRBV3-1/TRBV3-2	-	TRBJ1-1
TGTGCCAGCAGCATTGGGACAGGGTCTGGAAACACCATATATTTT	CASSIGTGSGNTIYF	-	TRBV11-2	TRBD1	TRBJ1-3
TGTGCCAGCAGTTTATCTGCGGCCACAGGGCCCTACAATCAGCCCCAGCATTTT	CASSLSAATGPYNQPQHF	-	TRBV28	-	TRBJ1-5
TGTGCCTGGAGTGCGGGTTGGGAGACCCAGTACTTC	CAWSAGWETQYF	-	TRBV30	-	TRBJ2-5
TGTGCCAGCATCCCGACTAGCGGGGCCGGGGAGCTGTTTTTT	CASIPTSGAGELFF	-	TRBV7-8	TRBD2	TRBJ2-2
TGTGCCAGTGGACAGGGTCCGAACACCGGGGAGCTGTTTTTT	CASGQGPNTGELFF	once	TRBV19	TRBD1	TRBJ2-2
TGTGCCAGCAGCTACGGGACAGCAAATTCACCCCTCCACTTT	CASSYGTANSPLHF	-	TRBV5-6	TRBD1	TRBJ1-6
TGCAGTGCTAGTCGGTACGAGGGAACTCAGCCCCAGCATTTT	CSASRYEGTQPQHF	-	TRBV20-1	-	TRBJ1-5
TGTGCCAGCAGCCCAGATCCCGGGACAGGCTACACCTTC	CASSPDPGTGYTF	once	TRBV5-6	-	TRBJ1-2
TGCGCCAGCAGCTTGGTACGGCGGGAGGGAGAGCAGTACTTC	CASSLVRREGEQYF	-	TRBV5-1	TRBD2	TRBJ2-7
TGTGCCAGCAGGCAACAGGGTAACTATGGCTACACCTTC	CASRQQGNYGYTF	-	TRBV27	-	TRBJ1-2
TGTGCCAGCAGCTTAGCGACAAGGACAGGCAGGAGTGATGGCTACACCTTC	CASSLATRTGRSDGYTF	-	TRBV7-2	TRBD1	TRBJ1-2
TGTGCCAGCACCGAAGACGGACAGAGGAACACTGAAGCTTTCTTT	CASTEDGQRNTEAFF	-	TRBV7-8	-	TRBJ1-1
TGTGCCAGCTCCGAGCAACTCTCTGGAAACACCATATATTTT	CASSEQLSGNTIYF	once	TRBV9	-	TRBJ1-3
TGTGCCAGCAGCTCCCCGCAGGGGGCTAATGAAAAACTGTTTTTT	CASSSPQGANEKLFF	few	TRBV7-9	TRBD1	TRBJ1-4
TGTGCCAGCAGCCATGCCGCAGGGGAAGGAAACACCATATATTTT	CASSHAAGEGNTIYF	once	TRBV3-1/TRBV3-2	-	TRBJ1-3
TGTGCCAGCAGTTTATCGAGACAGAGAGTGGATGGCTACACCTTC	CASSLSRQRVDGYTF	-	TRBV27	-	TRBJ1-2
TGTGCCAGTGGTGAAAGGGGCCAAGAGACCCAGTACTTC	CASGERGQETQYF	-	TRBV19	-	TRBJ2-5
TGTGCCAGCATGACAGGGAATGGCTACACCTTC	CASMTGNGYTF	few	TRBV3-1/TRBV3-2	TRBD1	TRBJ1-2
TGTGCCAGCACCGGGACAGGGGTTAGAAACACCATATATTTT	CASTGTGVRNTIYF	few	TRBV6-6	TRBD1	TRBJ1-3
TGTGCCAGCAGCTTAGCGGAGGATTCACCCCTCCACTTT	CASSLAEDSPLHF	-	TRBV11-1	-	TRBJ1-6
TGTGCCAGCAGCTTCGCGGAGGTTGGGAACACCATATATTTT	CASSFAEVGNTIYF	-	TRBV7-2	-	TRBJ1-3
TGTGCCAGCAGCTTAGGACAGATTAATTCACCCCTCCACTTT	CASSLGQINSPLHF	-	TRBV9	-	TRBJ1-6
TGTGCCAGCAAGAGGGGGCGAGAGTTTGGGCCAGATACGCAGTATTTT	CASKRGREFGPDTQYF	-	TRBV2	TRBD1	TRBJ2-3
TGCGCCAGCAGCTTCAGGGTAAAGACTGAAGCTTTCTTT	CASSFRVKTEAFF	-	TRBV5-1	-	TRBJ1-1
TGTGCCAGCAGCCACGTCAGGTTTTTGGACACTGAAGCTTTCTTT	CASSHVRFLDTEAFF	-	TRBV3-1/TRBV3-2	-	TRBJ1-1
TGCGCCAGCAGCCAAGATATTGGCAGGGGGCTCGTCGGCTACACCTTC	CASSQDIGRGLVGYTF	-	TRBV4-3	TRBD1	TRBJ1-2
TGTGCCTCCCGGACTAGCGGGAACACCGGGGAGCTGTTTTTT	CASRTSGNTGELFF	-	TRBV30	TRBD2	TRBJ2-2
TGTGCCAGCAGCTTAGTAGCTCGCACAGATACGCAGTATTTT	CASSLVARTDTQYF	-	TRBV11-2	-	TRBJ2-3
TGTGCCAGCAGCGTGGGACAGGGGGTATGGGGAGCTTTCTTT	CASSVGQGVWGAFF	-	TRBV9	TRBD1	TRBJ1-1
TGTGCCTGGAGTGTACAGGGGCTCAAGACAGATACGCAGTATTTT	CAWSVQGLKTDTQYF	-	TRBV30	TRBD1	TRBJ2-3
TGTGCCAGCAAGACATCGGCCGGGGTCACTGAAGCTTTCTTT	CASKTSAGVTEAFF	few	TRBV7-3	-	TRBJ1-1
TGTGCCAGCAGCCAAGATGGCTACAGCGGGGCTTCGAGCTCCTACAATGAGCAGTTCTTC	CASSQDGYSGASSSYNEQFF	-	TRBV14	TRBD2	TRBJ2-1